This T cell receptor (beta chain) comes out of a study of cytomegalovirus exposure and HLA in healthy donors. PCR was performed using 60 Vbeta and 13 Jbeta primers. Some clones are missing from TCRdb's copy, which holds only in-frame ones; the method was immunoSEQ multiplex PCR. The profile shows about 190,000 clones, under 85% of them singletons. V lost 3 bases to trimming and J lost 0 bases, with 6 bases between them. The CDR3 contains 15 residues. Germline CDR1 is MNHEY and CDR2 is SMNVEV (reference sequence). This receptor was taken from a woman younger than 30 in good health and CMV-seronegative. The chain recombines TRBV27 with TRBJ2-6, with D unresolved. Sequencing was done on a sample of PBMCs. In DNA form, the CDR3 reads TGTGCCAGCAGTTTCGGGTTCTCTGGGGCCAACGTCCTGACTTTC. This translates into CASSFGFSGANVLTF.